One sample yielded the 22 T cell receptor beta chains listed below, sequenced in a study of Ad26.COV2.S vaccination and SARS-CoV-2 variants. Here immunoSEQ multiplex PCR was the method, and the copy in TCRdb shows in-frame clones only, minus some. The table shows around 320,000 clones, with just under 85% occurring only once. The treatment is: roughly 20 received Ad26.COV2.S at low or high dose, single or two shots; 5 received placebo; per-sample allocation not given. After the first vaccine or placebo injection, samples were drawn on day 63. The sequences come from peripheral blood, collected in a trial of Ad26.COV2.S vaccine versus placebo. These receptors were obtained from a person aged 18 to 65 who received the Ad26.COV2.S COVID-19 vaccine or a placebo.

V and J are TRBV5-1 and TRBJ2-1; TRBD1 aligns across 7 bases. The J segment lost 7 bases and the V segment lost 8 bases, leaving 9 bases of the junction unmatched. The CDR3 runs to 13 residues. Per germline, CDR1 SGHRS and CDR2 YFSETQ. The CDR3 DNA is TGCGCCAGTAGGACAGGTGTCCTAAATGAGCAGTTCTTC. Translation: CASRTGVLNEQFF. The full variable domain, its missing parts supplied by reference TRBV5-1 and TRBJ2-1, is KAGVTQTPRYLIKTRGQQVTLSCSPISGHRSVSWYQQTPGQGLQFLFEYFSETQRNKGNFPGRFSGRQFSNSRSEMNVSTLELGDSALYLCASRTGVLNEQFFGPGTRLTVL.

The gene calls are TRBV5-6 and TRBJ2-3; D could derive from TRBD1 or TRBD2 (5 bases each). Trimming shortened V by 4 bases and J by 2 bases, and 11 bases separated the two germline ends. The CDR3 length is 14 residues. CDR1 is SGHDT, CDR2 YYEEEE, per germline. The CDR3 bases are TGTGCCAGCAGCCCCCGGGGCAACACAGATACGCAGTATTTT. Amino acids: CASSPRGNTDTQYF.

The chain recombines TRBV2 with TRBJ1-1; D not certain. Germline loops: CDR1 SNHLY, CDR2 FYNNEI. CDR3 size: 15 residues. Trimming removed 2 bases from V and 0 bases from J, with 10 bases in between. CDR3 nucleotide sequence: TGTGCCAGCAGTGAACCGCCGTTTTTGAACACTGAAGCTTTCTTT. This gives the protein CASSEPPFLNTEAFF.

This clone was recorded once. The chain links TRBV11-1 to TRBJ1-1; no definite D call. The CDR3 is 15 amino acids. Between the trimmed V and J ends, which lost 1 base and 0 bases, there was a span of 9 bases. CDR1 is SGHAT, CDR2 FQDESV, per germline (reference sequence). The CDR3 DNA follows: TGTGCCAGCAGCTTAGATGCAGGCTTGAACACTGAAGCTTTCTTT. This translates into CASSLDAGLNTEAFF.

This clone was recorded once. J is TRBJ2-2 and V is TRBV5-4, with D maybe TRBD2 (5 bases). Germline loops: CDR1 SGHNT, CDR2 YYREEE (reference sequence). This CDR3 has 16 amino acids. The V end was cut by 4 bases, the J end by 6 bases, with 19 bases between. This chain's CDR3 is CASSIDRRGWSGELFF. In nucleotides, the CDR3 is TGTGCCAGCAGCATCGACCGACGGGGATGGTCCGGGGAGCTGTTTTTT.

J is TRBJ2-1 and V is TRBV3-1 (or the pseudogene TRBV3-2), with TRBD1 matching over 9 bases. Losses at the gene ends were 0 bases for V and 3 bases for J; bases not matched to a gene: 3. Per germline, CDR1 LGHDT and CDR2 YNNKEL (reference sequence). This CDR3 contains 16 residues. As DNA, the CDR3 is TGTGCCAGCAGCCAAGATCCGGGACAGGGCTACAATGAGCAGTTCTTC. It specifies CASSQDPGQGYNEQFF.

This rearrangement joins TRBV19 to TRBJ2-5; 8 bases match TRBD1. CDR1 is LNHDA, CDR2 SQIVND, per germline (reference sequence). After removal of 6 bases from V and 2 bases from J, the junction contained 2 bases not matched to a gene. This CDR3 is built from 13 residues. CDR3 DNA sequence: TGTGCCAGTAGCTACAGGGGGCAAGAGACCCAGTACTTC. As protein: CASSYRGQETQYF.

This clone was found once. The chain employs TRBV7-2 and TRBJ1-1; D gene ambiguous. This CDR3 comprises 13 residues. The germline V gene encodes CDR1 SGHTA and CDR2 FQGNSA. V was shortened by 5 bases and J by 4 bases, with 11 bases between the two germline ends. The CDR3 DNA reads TGTGCCAGCAGCCCCCAACCTGGCACTGAAGCTTTCTTT. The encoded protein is CASSPQPGTEAFF.

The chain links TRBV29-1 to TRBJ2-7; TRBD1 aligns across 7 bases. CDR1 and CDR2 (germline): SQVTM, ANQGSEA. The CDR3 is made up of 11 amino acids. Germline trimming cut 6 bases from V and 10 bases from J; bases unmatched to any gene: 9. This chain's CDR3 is CSVADRESQYF. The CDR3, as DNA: TGCAGCGTAGCAGACAGGGAGAGTCAGTACTTC.

The CDR3 DNA is TGTGCCAGTAGTGAGGCCAGGGGAAACAAAAACATTCAGTACTTC. Translating it yields CASSEARGNKNIQYF. This sequence joins TRBV19 and TRBJ2-4, with D tentatively TRBD1 (6 bases). Germline V gene lookup returns CDR1 LNHDA and CDR2 SQIVND (reference sequence). The CDR3 totals 15 residues. The V end lost 5 bases, the J end lost 3 bases, and 14 bases lay between the germline ends.

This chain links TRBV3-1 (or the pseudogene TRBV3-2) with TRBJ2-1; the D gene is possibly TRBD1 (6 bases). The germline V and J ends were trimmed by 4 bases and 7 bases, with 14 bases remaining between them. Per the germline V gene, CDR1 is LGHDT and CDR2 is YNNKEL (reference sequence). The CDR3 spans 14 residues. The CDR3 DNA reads TGTGCCAGCAGCCGACAAGACAGGAGGAATGAGCAGTTCTTC. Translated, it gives CASSRQDRRNEQFF.

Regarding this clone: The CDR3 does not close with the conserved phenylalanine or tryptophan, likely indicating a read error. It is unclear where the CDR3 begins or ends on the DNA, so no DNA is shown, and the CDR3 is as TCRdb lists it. The CDR3: CASSSYQGRTL. The V gene is TRBV28, the J gene TRBJ1-2; the table assigns TRBD1, which was not confirmed against the DNA. The length of the CDR3 is 11 amino acids, counting both ends. Germline V gene data show CDR1 as MDHEN and CDR2 as SYDVKM.

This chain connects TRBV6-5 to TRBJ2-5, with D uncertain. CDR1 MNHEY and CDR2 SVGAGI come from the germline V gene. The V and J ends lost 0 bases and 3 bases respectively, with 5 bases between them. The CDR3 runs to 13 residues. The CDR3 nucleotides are TGTGCCAGCAGTTACTCGATCGAAGAGACCCAGTACTTC. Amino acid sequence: CASSYSIEETQYF.

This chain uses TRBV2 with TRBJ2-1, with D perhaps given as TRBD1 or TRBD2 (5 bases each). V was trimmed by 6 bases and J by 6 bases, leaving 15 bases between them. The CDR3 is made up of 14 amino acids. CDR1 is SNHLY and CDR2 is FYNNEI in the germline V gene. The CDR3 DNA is TGTGCCAGCAGCCGGACCGTTGGGGGCAATGAGCAGTTCTTC. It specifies CASSRTVGGNEQFF.

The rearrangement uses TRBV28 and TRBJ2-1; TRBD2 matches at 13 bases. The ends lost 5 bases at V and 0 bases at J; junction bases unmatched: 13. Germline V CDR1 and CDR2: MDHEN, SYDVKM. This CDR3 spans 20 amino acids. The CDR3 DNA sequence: TGTGCCAGCAGTGGCCGGACTAGCGGGGGCGTATGGAGCTCCTACAATGAGCAGTTCTTC. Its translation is CASSGRTSGGVWSSYNEQFF.

The CDR3 region is CASRSPGFLDTEAFF. The CDR3 nucleotides read TGTGCCAGCAGATCACCGGGTTTCCTGGACACTGAAGCTTTCTTT. The chain is built from TRBV6-5 and TRBJ1-1, with unresolved D. The CDR3 totals 15 residues. Per germline, CDR1 MNHEY and CDR2 SVGAGI. Trimming cost V 6 bases and J 3 bases, with 17 bases left between them.

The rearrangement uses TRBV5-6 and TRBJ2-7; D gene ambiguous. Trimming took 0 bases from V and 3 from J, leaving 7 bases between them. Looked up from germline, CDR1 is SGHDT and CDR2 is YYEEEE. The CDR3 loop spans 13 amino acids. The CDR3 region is CASSLAAVYEQYF. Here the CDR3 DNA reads TGTGCCAGCAGCTTGGCCGCCGTCTACGAGCAGTACTTC. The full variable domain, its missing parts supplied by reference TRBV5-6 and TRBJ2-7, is DAGVTQSPTHLIKTRGQQVTLRCSPKSGHDTVSWYQQALGQGPQFIFQYYEEEERQRGNFPDRFSGHQFPNYSSELNVNALLLGDSALYLCASSLAAVYEQYFGPGTRLTVT.

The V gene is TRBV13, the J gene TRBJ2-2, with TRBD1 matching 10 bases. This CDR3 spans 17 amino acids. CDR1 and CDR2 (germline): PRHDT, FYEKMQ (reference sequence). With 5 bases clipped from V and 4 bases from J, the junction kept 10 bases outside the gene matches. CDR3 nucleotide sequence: TGTGCCAGCAGCCCGGGAGGACAGGGGGGGGTCACCGGGGAGCTGTTTTTT. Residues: CASSPGGQGGVTGELFF.

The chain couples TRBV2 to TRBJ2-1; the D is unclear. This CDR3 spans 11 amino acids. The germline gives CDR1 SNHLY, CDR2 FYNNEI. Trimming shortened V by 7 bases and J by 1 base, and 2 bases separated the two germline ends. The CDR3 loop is CASISYNEQFF. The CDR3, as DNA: TGTGCCAGCATATCCTACAATGAGCAGTTCTTC.

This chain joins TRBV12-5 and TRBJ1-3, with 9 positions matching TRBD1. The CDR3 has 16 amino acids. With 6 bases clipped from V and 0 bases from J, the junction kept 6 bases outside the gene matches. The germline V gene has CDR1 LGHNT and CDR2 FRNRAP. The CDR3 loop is CASGPTGGSSGNTIYF. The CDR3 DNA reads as TGTGCTAGTGGCCCGACAGGGGGGAGCTCTGGAAACACCATATATTTT.

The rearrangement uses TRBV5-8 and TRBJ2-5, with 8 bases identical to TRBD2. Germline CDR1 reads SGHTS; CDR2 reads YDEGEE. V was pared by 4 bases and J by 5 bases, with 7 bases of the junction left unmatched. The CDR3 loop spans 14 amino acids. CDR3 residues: CASSVRGGQETQYF. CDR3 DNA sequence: TGTGCCAGCAGCGTACGGGGGGGCCAGGAGACCCAGTACTTC.

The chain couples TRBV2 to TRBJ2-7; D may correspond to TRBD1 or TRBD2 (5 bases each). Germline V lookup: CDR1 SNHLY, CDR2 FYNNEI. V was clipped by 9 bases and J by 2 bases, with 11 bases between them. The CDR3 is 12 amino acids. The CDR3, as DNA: TGTGCCAGTGGGACGGAAGCCTACGAGCAGTACTTC. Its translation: CASGTEAYEQYF.